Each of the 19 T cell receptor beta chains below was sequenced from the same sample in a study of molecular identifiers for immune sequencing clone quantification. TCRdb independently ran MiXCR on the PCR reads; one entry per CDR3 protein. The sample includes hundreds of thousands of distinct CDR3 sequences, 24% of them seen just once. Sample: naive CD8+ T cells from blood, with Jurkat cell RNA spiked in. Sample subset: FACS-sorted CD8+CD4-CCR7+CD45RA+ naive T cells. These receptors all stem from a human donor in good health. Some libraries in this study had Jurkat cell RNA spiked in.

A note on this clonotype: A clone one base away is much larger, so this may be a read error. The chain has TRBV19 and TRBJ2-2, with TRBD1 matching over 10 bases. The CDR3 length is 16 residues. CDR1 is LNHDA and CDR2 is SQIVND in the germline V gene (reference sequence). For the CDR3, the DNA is TGTGCCTGTAGTATCCCCGGGACAGGGGACACCGGGGAGCTGTTTTTT. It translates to CACSIPGTGDTGELFF.

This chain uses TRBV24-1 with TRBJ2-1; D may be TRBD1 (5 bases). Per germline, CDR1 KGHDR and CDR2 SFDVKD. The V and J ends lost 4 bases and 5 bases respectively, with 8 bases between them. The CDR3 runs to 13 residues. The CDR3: CATSEGANNEQFF. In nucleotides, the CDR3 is TGTGCCACCAGTGAAGGGGCAAACAATGAGCAGTTCTTC.

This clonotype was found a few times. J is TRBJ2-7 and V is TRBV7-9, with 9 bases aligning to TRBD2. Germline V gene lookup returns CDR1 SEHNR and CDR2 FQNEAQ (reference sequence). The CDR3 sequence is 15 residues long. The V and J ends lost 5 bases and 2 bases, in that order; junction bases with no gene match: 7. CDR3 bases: TGTGCCAGCAGCCCCCGGACTAGCGAACCCTACGAGCAGTACTTC. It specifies CASSPRTSEPYEQYF.

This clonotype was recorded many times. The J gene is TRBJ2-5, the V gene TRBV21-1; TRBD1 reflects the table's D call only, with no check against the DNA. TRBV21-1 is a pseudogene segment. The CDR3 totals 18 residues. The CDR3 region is CASSKPRDRGRLRETQYF. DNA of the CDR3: TGTGCCAGCAGCAAACCCCGGGACAGGGGCCGCCTGAGGGAGACCCAGTACTTC.

CDR3 residues: CASSLDGLAWTGELFF. The CDR3 nucleotides read TGTGCCAGCAGTTTAGACGGACTAGCATGGACCGGGGAGCTGTTTTTT. The V call is TRBV27, the J call TRBJ2-2; 8 positions agree with TRBD2. The CDR3 is 16 amino acids. Trimming removed 2 bases from V and 5 bases from J; junction bases left unmatched: 7. Per germline, CDR1 MNHEY and CDR2 SMNVEV (reference sequence).

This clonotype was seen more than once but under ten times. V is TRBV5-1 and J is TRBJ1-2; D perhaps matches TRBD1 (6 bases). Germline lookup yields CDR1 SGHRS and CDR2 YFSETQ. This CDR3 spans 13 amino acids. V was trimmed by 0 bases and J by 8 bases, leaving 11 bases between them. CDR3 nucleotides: TGCGCCAGCAGCTTGGAGGGGGGATCCGGCTACACCTTC. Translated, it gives CASSLEGGSGYTF.

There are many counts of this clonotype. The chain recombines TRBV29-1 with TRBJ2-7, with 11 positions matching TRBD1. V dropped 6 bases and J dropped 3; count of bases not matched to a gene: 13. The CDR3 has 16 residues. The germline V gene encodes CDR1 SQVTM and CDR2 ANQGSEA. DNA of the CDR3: TGCAGCGTAGAATCTGAAGGACAGGGGGCCATCTACGAGCAGTACTTC. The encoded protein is CSVESEGQGAIYEQYF.

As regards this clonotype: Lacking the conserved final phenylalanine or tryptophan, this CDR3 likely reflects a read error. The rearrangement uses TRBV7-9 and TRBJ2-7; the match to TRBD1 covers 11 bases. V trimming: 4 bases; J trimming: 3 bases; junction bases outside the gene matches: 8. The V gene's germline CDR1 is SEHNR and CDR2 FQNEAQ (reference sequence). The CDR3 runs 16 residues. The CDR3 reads CASSSGQGAGGYEQYL. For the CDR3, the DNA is TGTGCCAGCAGCTCAGGACAGGGGGCTGGTGGCTACGAGCAGTACCTC.

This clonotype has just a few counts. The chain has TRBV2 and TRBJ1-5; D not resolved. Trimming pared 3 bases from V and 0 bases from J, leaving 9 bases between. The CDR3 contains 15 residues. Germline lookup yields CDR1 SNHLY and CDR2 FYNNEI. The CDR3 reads CASSDTGYSNQPQHF. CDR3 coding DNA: TGTGCCAGCAGTGACACCGGTTATAGCAATCAGCCCCAGCATTTT.

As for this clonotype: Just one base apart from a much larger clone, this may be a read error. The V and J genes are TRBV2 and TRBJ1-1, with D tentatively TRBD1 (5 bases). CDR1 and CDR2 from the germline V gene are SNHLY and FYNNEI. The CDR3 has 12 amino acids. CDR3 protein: CTSRVGHTEAFF. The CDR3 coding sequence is TGTACCAGCAGGGTCGGACACACTGAAGCTTTCTTT.

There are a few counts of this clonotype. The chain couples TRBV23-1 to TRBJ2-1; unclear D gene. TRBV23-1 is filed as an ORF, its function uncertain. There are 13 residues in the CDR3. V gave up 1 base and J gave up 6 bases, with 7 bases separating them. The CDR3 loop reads CASSQYGSNEQFF. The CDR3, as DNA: TGCGCCAGCAGTCAATACGGGTCCAATGAGCAGTTCTTC.

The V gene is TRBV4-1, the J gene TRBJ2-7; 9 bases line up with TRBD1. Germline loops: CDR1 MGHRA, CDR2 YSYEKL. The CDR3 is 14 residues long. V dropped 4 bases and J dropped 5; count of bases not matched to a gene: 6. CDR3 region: CASSPGTGSHEQYF. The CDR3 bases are TGCGCCAGCAGCCCCGGGACAGGGTCCCACGAGCAGTACTTC.

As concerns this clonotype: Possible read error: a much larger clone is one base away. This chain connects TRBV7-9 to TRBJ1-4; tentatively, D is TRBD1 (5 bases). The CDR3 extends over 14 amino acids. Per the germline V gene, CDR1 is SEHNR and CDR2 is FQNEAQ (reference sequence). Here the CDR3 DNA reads TGTGCCAGCAGCTCCGGGACTGGAGTTGAAAAACTGATTTTT. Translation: CASSSGTGVEKLIF.

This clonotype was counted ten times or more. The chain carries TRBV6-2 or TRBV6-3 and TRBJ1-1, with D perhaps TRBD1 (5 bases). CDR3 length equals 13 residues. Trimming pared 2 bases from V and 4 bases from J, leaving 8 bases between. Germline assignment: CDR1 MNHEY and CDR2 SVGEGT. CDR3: CASSYVRGTEAFF. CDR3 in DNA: TGTGCCAGCAGTTACGTAAGGGGCACTGAAGCTTTCTTT.

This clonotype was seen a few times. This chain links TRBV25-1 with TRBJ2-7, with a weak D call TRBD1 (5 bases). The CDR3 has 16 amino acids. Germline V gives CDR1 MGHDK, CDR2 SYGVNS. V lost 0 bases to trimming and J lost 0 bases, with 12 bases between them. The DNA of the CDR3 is TGTGCCAGCAGTGAATATAGGCAGGGTAGCTCCTACGAGCAGTACTTC. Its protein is CASSEYRQGSSYEQYF.

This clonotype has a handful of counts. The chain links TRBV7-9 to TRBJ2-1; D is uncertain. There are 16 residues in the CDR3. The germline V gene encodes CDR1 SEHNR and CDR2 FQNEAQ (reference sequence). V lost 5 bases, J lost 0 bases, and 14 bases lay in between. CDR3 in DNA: TGTGCCAGCAGCCCGACGGCGGTTAGCTCCTACAATGAGCAGTTCTTC. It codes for CASSPTAVSSYNEQFF.

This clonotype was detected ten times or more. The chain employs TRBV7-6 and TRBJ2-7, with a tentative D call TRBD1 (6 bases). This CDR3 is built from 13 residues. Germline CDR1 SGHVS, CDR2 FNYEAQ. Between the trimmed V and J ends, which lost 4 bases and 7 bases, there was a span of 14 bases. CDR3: CASSYTDSVEQYF. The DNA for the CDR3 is TGTGCCAGCAGCTACACGGACAGCGTTGAGCAGTACTTC.

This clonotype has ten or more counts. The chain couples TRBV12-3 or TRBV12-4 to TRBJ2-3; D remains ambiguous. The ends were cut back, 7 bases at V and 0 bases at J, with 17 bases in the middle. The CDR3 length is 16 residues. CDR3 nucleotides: TGTGCCAGCACCTCCGACAATCACCCTAGCACAGATACGCAGTATTTT. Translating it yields CASTSDNHPSTDTQYF.

DNA for the CDR3: TGTGCCAGCAGTTTTATAGGGCGAGAAGCTTTCTTT. Its translation: CASSFIGREAFF. The rearrangement uses TRBV27 and TRBJ1-1, with unresolved D. The CDR3 sequence is 12 residues long. Trimming stripped 3 bases from V and 8 bases from J, with 10 bases between. The germline CDR1 and CDR2 sequences are MNHEY and SMNVEV (reference sequence).